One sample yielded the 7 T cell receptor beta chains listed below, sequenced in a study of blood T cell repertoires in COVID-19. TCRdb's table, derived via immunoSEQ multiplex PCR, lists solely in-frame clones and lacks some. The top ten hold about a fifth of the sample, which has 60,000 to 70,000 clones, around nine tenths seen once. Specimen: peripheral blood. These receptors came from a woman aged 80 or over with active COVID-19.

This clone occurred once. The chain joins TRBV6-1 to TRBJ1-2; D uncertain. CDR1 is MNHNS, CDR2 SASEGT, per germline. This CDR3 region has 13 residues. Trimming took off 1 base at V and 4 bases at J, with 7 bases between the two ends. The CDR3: CASSEGHLYGYTF. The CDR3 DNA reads TGTGCCAGCAGTGAAGGACACCTCTATGGCTACACCTTC.

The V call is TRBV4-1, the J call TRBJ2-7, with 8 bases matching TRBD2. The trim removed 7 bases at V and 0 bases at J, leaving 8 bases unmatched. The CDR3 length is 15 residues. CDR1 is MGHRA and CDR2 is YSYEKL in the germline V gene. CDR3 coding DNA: TGCGCCAGCACCCTCGAACTAGCGGCCTCCTACGAGCAGTACTTC. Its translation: CASTLELAASYEQYF.

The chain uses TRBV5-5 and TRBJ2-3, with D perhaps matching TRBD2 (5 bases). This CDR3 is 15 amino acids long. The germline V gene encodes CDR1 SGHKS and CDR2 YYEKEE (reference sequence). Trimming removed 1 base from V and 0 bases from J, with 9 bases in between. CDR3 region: CASSLIRGSTDTQYF. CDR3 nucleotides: TGTGCCAGCAGCTTGATTCGGGGAAGCACAGATACGCAGTATTTT.

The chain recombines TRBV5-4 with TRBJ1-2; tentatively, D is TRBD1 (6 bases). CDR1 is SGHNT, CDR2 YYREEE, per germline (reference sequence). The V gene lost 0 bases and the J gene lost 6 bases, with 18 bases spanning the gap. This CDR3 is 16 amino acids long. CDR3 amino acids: CASSLGAGAFSDGYTF. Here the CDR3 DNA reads TGTGCCAGCAGCTTGGGGGCAGGGGCCTTTTCTGATGGCTACACCTTC.

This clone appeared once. CDR3 protein: CASSLPATGGDTGELFF. The CDR3 region has the DNA TGCGCCAGCAGCTTGCCGGCGACGGGGGGAGACACCGGGGAGCTGTTTTTT. The chain carries TRBV5-1 and TRBJ2-2, with TRBD2 identical over 7 bases. The CDR3 loop spans 17 amino acids. V lost 1 base to trimming and J lost 3 bases; unmatched junction nucleotides: 9. Germline lookup yields CDR1 SGHRS and CDR2 YFSETQ.

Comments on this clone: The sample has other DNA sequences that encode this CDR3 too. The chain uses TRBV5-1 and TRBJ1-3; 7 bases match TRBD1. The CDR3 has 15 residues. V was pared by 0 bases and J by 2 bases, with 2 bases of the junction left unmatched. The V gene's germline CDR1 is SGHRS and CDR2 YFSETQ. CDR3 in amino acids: CASSLGTGAGNTIYF. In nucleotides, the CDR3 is TGCGCCAGCAGCTTGGGTACAGGGGCTGGAAACACCATATATTTT.

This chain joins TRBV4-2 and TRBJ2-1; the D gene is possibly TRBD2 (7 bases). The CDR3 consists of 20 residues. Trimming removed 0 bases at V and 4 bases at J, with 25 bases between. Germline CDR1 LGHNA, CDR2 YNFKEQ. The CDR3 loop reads CASSQDAARILAGAYNEQFF. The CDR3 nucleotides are TGTGCCAGCAGCCAAGACGCCGCACGGATTCTGGCGGGGGCTTACAATGAGCAGTTCTTC.